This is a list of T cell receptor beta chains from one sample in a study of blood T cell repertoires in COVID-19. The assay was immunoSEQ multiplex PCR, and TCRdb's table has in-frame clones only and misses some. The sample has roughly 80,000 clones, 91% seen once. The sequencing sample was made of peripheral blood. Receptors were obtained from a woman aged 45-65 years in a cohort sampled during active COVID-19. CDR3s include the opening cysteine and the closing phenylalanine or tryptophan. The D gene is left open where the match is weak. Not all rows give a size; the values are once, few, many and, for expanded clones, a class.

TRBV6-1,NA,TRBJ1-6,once,TGTGCCAGCAGTGAAGCGGGGGGCTATAATTCACCCCTCCACTTT,CASSEAGGYNSPLHF
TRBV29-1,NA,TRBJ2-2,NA,TGCAGCGTTGGAGGAGGCCCCGGTTGGGGAGCCGGGGAGCTGTTTTTT,CSVGGGPGWGAGELFF
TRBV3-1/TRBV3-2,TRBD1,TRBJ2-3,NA,TGTGCCAGCAGCCAAGGGGACAGGGGGCATACGCAGTATTTT,CASSQGDRGHTQYF
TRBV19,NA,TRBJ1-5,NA,TGTGCCAGTAAGCCGGACAGAACAAATCAGCCCCAGCATTTT,CASKPDRTNQPQHF
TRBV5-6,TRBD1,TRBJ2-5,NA,TGTGCCAGCAGCGATGGACAGGGCTGGGAAGAGACCCAGTACTTC,CASSDGQGWEETQYF
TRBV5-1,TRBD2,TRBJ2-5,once,TGCGCCAGCAGCCCCTCACTAGCGGGAGTGGAGACCCAGTACTTC,CASSPSLAGVETQYF
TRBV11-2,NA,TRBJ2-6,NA,TGTGCCAGCAGCTTCGCTGGGGCCAACGTCCTGACTTTC,CASSFAGANVLTF
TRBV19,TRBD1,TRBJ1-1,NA,TGTGCCAGTAGTTGGACAGGGGACACTGAAGCTTTCTTT,CASSWTGDTEAFF
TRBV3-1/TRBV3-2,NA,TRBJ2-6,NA,TGTGCCAGCACCAACTCTGGGGCCAACGTCCTGACTTTC,CASTNSGANVLTF
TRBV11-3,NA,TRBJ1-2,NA,TGTGCCAGCAGCCCAGGACAGATCTATGGCTACACCTTC,CASSPGQIYGYTF
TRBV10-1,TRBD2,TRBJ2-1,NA,TGCGCCAGCAGTTGGACTAGTCTCCTACCCAATGAGCAGTTCTTC,CASSWTSLLPNEQFF
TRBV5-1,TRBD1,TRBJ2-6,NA,TGCGCCAGCAGCAGCCCGAACGGGACAGGAGGCTCTGGGGCCAACGTCCTGACTTTC,CASSSPNGTGGSGANVLTF
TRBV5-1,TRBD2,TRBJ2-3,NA,TGCGCCAGCAGCCCGGCGGGGGGGGCAGATACGCAGTATTTT,CASSPAGGADTQYF
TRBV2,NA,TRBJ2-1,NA,TGTGCCAGCAGTGTACAGGGCCCGAACTACAATGAGCAGTTCTTC,CASSVQGPNYNEQFF
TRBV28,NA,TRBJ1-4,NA,TGTGCCAGCGCTGGGGGGGGGAAATCAACTAATGAAAAACTGTTTTTT,CASAGGGKSTNEKLFF
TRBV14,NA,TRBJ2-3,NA,TGTGCCAGCAGCCCACGACTAGTCCCAGATACGCAGTATTTT,CASSPRLVPDTQYF
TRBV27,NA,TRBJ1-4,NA,TGTGCCAGCGCGGGGGGGGCAACTAATGAAAAACTGTTTTTT,CASAGGATNEKLFF
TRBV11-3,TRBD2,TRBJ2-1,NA,TGTGCCAGCAGCTCCCGCCGGGGGGATGAGCAGTTCTTC,CASSSRRGDEQFF
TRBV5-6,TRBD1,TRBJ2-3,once,TGTGCCAGCAGCTTGTGGAGGACAGGGGGGGAGTTGTATACGCAGTATTTT,CASSLWRTGGELYTQYF
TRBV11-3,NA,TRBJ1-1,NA,TGTGCCAGCAGCTTAGCCGAGGGGAACACTGAAGCTTTCTTT,CASSLAEGNTEAFF
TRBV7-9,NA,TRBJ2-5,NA,TGTGCCAGCAGCCCCTTGGCGGGGGCGGACGAGACCCAGTACTTC,CASSPLAGADETQYF
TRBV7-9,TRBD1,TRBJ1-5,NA,TGTGCCAGCAGCGTGGGACAGTTGGGCAATCAGCCCCAGCATTTT,CASSVGQLGNQPQHF
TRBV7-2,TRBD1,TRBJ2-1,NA,TGTGCCAGCAGCGCGCTCAGGGGGAATGAGCAGTTCTTC,CASSALRGNEQFF
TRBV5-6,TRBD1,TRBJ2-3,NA,TGTGCCAGCAGTCAACAGGGGATGGGAGCAGATACGCAGTATTTT,CASSQQGMGADTQYF